The clone carrying this T cell receptor (beta chain) was counted ten times or more. The data are from a study of T cells after yellow fever vaccination. TCRdb fed the 5' RACE reads into MiXCR, producing one record per CDR3 protein. This sample has around 230,000 distinct CDR3 sequences; approximately 6.7% occur once, and the top ten carry around 1.1%. Specimen: CD4+ T cells sorted from PBMCs, collected on the day of the yellow fever booster vaccination. This TCR came from a man in his thirties or forties who received the YFV17D yellow fever vaccine.

The CDR3 bases are TGTGCCAGCAGTCCGGTGACCGGGACGGGGCAGTACTTC. Translating it yields CASSPVTGTGQYF. The V gene is TRBV12-3 or TRBV12-4, the J gene TRBJ2-7; D may match TRBD1 or TRBD2 (5 bases each). Deletions cut 5 bases from V and 9 bases from J, with 17 bases between. The CDR3 loop spans 13 amino acids.